This T cell receptor (beta chain) was observed in a study of regulatory T cells in long-lasting Graves disease. Findings and caveats of the study: In persistent patients, shared public clonotypes (roughly 3,000) outnumbered those in new patients (almost 1,000).

Construction of the TCR beta libraries employed iRepertoire HTBI primers in conjunction with Arm-PCR of CDR3 regions. One entry per CDR3 protein results from TCRdb running MiXCR on the multiplex PCR reads. This table has 560,000 or so distinct CDR3 sequences, roughly 16% appearing once. Time point defined: newly diagnosed GD, antithyroid drugs for less than 3 months. PBMCs provided the RNA from which the TCR library was made. An endocrinology department in Xi'an, China, recruited the patients. V lost 6 bases, J lost 0 bases, and 24 bases lay in between. The CDR3 runs to 18 residues. From germline, CDR1 is MNHEY and CDR2 SMNVEV (reference sequence). For this clonotype: Antigen: not known.

These data also formed part of another study, on T cells in Graves' hyperthyroidism and ophthalmopathy. Per that study: Diagnoses were established using clinical symptoms, serum thyroxine and TRAb, thyroid ultrasound and orbital computed tomography. The HTBI primer set was used in a first-round RT-PCR of the TCR CDR3.

This chain connects TRBV27 to TRBJ2-7, with D tentatively TRBD2 (5 bases). The sample here was peripheral blood mononuclear cells (PBMCs), taken at new diagnosis, from a patient treated with antithyroid drugs. The clonotype was recovered from a man aged 18 to 29 with Graves disease. The CDR3 region is CASRLGRVAHASSYEQYF. The CDR3 region has the DNA TGTGCCAGCAGACTAGGACGTGTAGCTCACGCCAGCTCCTACGAGCAGTACTTC.